What follows are 31 T cell receptor beta chains derived from one specimen sequenced in a study of cytomegalovirus exposure and HLA in healthy donors. PCR employed 60 Vbeta and 13 Jbeta primers. The method was immunoSEQ multiplex PCR; TCRdb's version includes in-frame clones alone and lacks a portion of them. The sample has about 150,000 clones; 80% are singletons. The sequencing sample was made of PBMCs. These receptors all stem from a man aged 25 to 45 in good health and CMV-seropositive.

This clone has more than one count but fewer than ten. One junction end does not reproduce the germline sequence, and a read error may be involved. CDR3 sequence: CASSEGGLAANF. The CDR3, as DNA: TGTGCCAGCAGCGAAGGGGGACTAGCGGCAAACTTC. The chain joins TRBV2 to TRBJ2-7, with TRBD2 identical over 11 bases. The length of the CDR3 is 12 residues. The germline CDR1 and CDR2 sequences are SNHLY and FYNNEI. The full variable domain, its missing parts supplied by reference TRBV2 and TRBJ2-7, is EPEVTQTPSHQVTQMGQEVILRCVPISNHLYFYWYRQILGQKVEFLVSFYNNEISEKSEIFDDQFSVERPDGSNFTLKIRSTKLEDSAMYFCASSEGGLAANFGPGTRLTVT.

This chain joins TRBV28 and TRBJ1-2; D is perhaps TRBD1 (6 bases). This CDR3 comprises 16 residues. The ends were cut back, 2 bases at V and 4 bases at J, with 17 bases in the middle. CDR1 and CDR2 from the germline V gene are MDHEN and SYDVKM. Written as DNA, the CDR3 is TGTGCCAGCAGTTTAAGGGGGGGGCGCCTGATCTATGGCTACACCTTC. Protein: CASSLRGGRLIYGYTF.

V and J are TRBV19 and TRBJ1-1, with unresolved D. The CDR3 consists of 14 residues. The germline CDR1 and CDR2 sequences are LNHDA and SQIVND (reference sequence). Trimming left V 3 bases short and J 9 bases short, with 17 bases between. The CDR3 region has the DNA TGTGCCAGTAGTATGGGGAGGACCGCGAGCAAAGCTTTCTTT. Its protein product is CASSMGRTASKAFF.

This clone has a handful of counts. The gene calls are TRBV10-3 and TRBJ2-7; 12 nucleotides align to TRBD2. V lost 0 bases to trimming and J lost 6 bases; unmatched junction nucleotides: 3. The CDR3 spans 15 residues. Germline CDR1 ENHRY, CDR2 SYGVKD. CDR3 DNA: TGTGCCATCAGTGAGTCGACTAGCGGGAGCGGCGAGCAGTACTTC. Amino acid sequence: CAISESTSGSGEQYF.

The chain employs TRBV4-2 and TRBJ2-7; a weak D match, TRBD2 (6 bases). The CDR3 has 15 residues. Germline CDR1 LGHNA, CDR2 YNFKEQ. V shed 2 bases and J shed 6 bases, with 17 bases lying between them. The CDR3 here is CASSQKTGLYPEQYF. The CDR3 coding sequence is TGTGCCAGCAGCCAAAAAACGGGACTGTATCCCGAGCAGTACTTC.

The V call is TRBV25-1, the J call TRBJ1-5; tentative D call: TRBD1 (5 bases). V was clipped by 6 bases and J by 5 bases, with 11 bases between them. The germline V gene encodes CDR1 MGHDK and CDR2 SYGVNS. The CDR3 sequence is 13 residues long. The CDR3 reads CASSRGGDQPQHF. The DNA of the CDR3 is TGTGCCAGCAGCCGGGGAGGGGATCAGCCCCAGCATTTT.

The CDR3: CASSPPRDRVYEQYF. The CDR3 DNA reads as TGTGCCAGCAGCCCACCCCGAGACAGGGTCTACGAGCAGTACTTC. The V call is TRBV13, the J call TRBJ2-7; 7 bases match TRBD1. CDR1 is PRHDT, CDR2 FYEKMQ, per germline (reference sequence). The CDR3 sequence is 15 residues long. V trimming: 5 bases; J trimming: 3 bases; junction bases outside the gene matches: 10.

The chain employs TRBV19 and TRBJ1-1, with 7 bases that match TRBD1. CDR1 and CDR2 from the germline V gene are LNHDA and SQIVND (reference sequence). With V trimmed by 1 base and J by 5 bases, 4 bases remained unmatched. This CDR3 has 14 residues. DNA for the CDR3: TGTGCCAGTAGTATAGGCCTACAGGGGACTGAAGCTTTCTTT. It specifies CASSIGLQGTEAFF.

The V gene is TRBV4-2, the J gene TRBJ2-7, with a tentative D call TRBD1 (6 bases). The length of the CDR3 is 16 residues. Germline V gene sequence: CDR1 LGHNA, CDR2 YNFKEQ. Trimming took 0 bases from V and 3 from J, leaving 15 bases between them. The CDR3 reads CASSQDRAGAFYEQYF. CDR3 DNA sequence: TGTGCCAGCAGCCAAGATCGCGCAGGGGCCTTCTACGAGCAGTACTTC.

With regard to this clone: One end of the junction fails to match germline, which may point to a read error. This rearrangement joins TRBV28 to TRBJ1-2; D not certain. Germline V CDR1 and CDR2: MDHEN, SYDVKM. The CDR3 is 12 residues long. This CDR3 reads CASSLNYYSYTF. The CDR3 DNA reads TGTGCCAGCAGTTTAAACTACTATAGCTACACCTTC.

The V and J genes are TRBV19 and TRBJ2-7, with D unresolved. Germline V CDR1 and CDR2: LNHDA, SQIVND (reference sequence). The ends were cut back, 4 bases at V and 6 bases at J, with 22 bases in the middle. The CDR3 contains 16 residues. The CDR3: CASSSQIGVIDSEQYF. Written as DNA, the CDR3 is TGTGCCAGTAGTAGTCAGATTGGAGTTATCGATAGCGAGCAGTACTTC.

The chain couples TRBV5-5 to TRBJ1-3, with D tentatively TRBD1 (5 bases). CDR1 SGHKS and CDR2 YYEKEE come from the germline V gene (reference sequence). V lost 4 bases and J 15 bases, leaving 20 bases between the germline ends. The CDR3 contains 13 residues. The CDR3 loop is CASSPWDFETGYF. In nucleotides, the CDR3 is TGTGCCAGCAGCCCCTGGGACTTCGAAACAGGATATTTT.

The rearrangement joins TRBV6-5 to TRBJ1-5, with D hard to call. Germline-derived CDR1 and CDR2 are MNHEY and SVGAGI. V dropped 5 bases and J dropped 0 bases, with 5 bases sitting between them. This CDR3 is built from 13 residues. The CDR3 sequence is CASSDNSNQPQHF. In DNA form, the CDR3 reads TGTGCCAGCAGTGACAATAGCAATCAGCCCCAGCATTTT.

The genes are TRBV2 and TRBJ2-5; the match to TRBD1 covers 7 bases. From germline, CDR1 is SNHLY and CDR2 FYNNEI. Unmatched junction bases numbered 5, after V lost 5 bases and J lost 5 bases. The CDR3 length is 13 residues. In nucleotides, the CDR3 is TGTGCCAGCAGTAGAGGGGGCAGGGAGACCCAGTACTTC. Protein product: CASSRGGRETQYF.

V usage is TRBV7-3 and J usage is TRBJ2-7, with TRBD1 identical over 8 bases. The V gene end was trimmed by 6 bases and the J gene end by 6 bases; junction bases not matched to a gene: 10. Per germline, CDR1 SGHTA and CDR2 FQGTGA. This CDR3 is built from 14 residues. The CDR3 coding sequence is TGTGCCAGCAGTCCAACGGACAGGGCGGCCGAGCAGTACTTC. Protein product: CASSPTDRAAEQYF.

The chain carries TRBV28 and TRBJ2-7, with D tentatively TRBD1 (5 bases). This CDR3 contains 14 residues. Germline CDR1 is MDHEN and CDR2 is SYDVKM. DNA of the CDR3: TGTTCCACAGTCTCCAGGGCCGATTCCTACGAGCAGTACTTC. Translation gives CSTVSRADSYEQYF.

The chain has TRBV7-3 and TRBJ1-1; TRBD1 matches at 8 bases. Germline V gives CDR1 SGHTA, CDR2 FQGTGA. The junction had 4 bases not matched to a gene; V was cut back by 6 bases and J by 4 bases. CDR3 size: 13 residues. For the CDR3, the DNA is TGTGCCAGCAGTGCCGACAGGGGCACTGAAGCTTTCTTT. This gives the protein CASSADRGTEAFF.

This clone was detected only a few times. The chain links TRBV7-3 to TRBJ2-2; maybe TRBD1 (5 bases). This CDR3 is 12 amino acids long. In germline, CDR1 is SGHTA, CDR2 FQGTGA. Trimming removed 4 bases from V and 15 bases from J, with 15 bases in between. The CDR3: CASSSTDRTLFF. The CDR3 bases are TGTGCCAGCAGCTCGACAGACCGGACGTTGTTTTTT.

This clone was detected once. The chain recombines TRBV28 with TRBJ1-1; D remains unclear. V was clipped by 1 base and J by 3 bases, with 9 bases between them. Germline V gene lookup returns CDR1 MDHEN and CDR2 SYDVKM. CDR3 length: 14 amino acids. CDR3 DNA sequence: TGTGCCAGCAGTTTATCCGGGAGGTACACTGAAGCTTTCTTT. Translating gives CASSLSGRYTEAFF.

CDR3 in amino acids: CASSISGISTDTQYF. The CDR3, as DNA: TGTGCCAGCAGCATTAGCGGAATAAGCACAGATACGCAGTATTTT. The genes are TRBV5-4 and TRBJ2-3, with TRBD2 as a possible D gene (6 bases). Germline values: CDR1 SGHNT, CDR2 YYREEE (reference sequence). This CDR3 has 15 amino acids. The ends were cut back, 4 bases at V and 0 bases at J, with 12 bases in the middle.

The chain has TRBV14 and TRBJ2-7; D might be TRBD2 (6 bases). The CDR3 totals 14 residues. The V and J ends lost 6 bases and 0 bases respectively, with 12 bases between them. Germline V CDR1 and CDR2: SGHDN, FVKESK. CDR3 bases: TGTGCCAGCAGTCAGGCGGGAAACTCCTACGAGCAGTACTTC. It yields the protein CASSQAGNSYEQYF.

The CDR3 DNA is TGCGCCAGCACTTGGCGGGAGAGCTCCTACAATGAGCAGTTCTTC. Encoded protein: CASTWRESSYNEQFF. This rearrangement joins TRBV10-2 to TRBJ2-1; 7 bases agree with TRBD2. Looked up from germline, CDR1 is WSHSY and CDR2 is SAAADI. V lost 7 bases and J lost 0; bases outside the gene matches: 6. This CDR3 comprises 15 residues.

The rearrangement uses TRBV7-9 and TRBJ2-2, with TRBD1 matching 7 bases. The CDR3 covers 18 residues. The trim removed 6 bases at V and 4 bases at J, leaving 17 bases unmatched. The V gene's germline CDR1 is SEHNR and CDR2 FQNEAQ (reference sequence). CDR3 DNA: TGTGCCAGCAGACCTAAACCACAAAGGGGGCGGGTCACCGGGGAGCTGTTTTTT. Its protein is CASRPKPQRGRVTGELFF.

CDR3 in amino acids: CASSLGQGVGYGYTF. The CDR3 bases are TGTGCCAGCAGCTTAGGTCAGGGGGTTGGCTATGGCTACACCTTC. This chain links TRBV7-9 with TRBJ1-2; 7 bases are shared with TRBD1. This CDR3 region has 15 residues. Germline CDR1 and CDR2: SEHNR and FQNEAQ (reference sequence). J was trimmed by 4 bases and V by 1 base; bases with no gene match: 6.

The chain combines TRBV5-4 with TRBJ2-2; D remains ambiguous. V was trimmed by 3 bases and J by 4 bases, leaving 13 bases between them. CDR3 length: 15 amino acids. CDR1 is SGHNT and CDR2 is YYREEE in the germline V gene (reference sequence). Written as DNA, the CDR3 is TGTGCCAGCAGCTCGCCGGCGGAAATCACCGGGGAGCTGTTTTTT. Encoded protein: CASSSPAEITGELFF.

The chain employs TRBV6-4 and TRBJ2-7, with D perhaps TRBD2 (6 bases). The CDR3 spans 14 residues. Germline-derived CDR1 and CDR2 are MRHNA and SNTAGT. Trimming left V 6 bases short and J 3 bases short, with 15 bases between. The chain's CDR3 is CASRFTGGSYEQYF. The CDR3, as DNA: TGTGCCAGCAGATTCACAGGAGGGAGCTACGAGCAGTACTTC.

This chain joins TRBV5-1 and TRBJ1-1, with 10 bases identical to TRBD1. The length of the CDR3 is 15 residues. The V gene end was trimmed by 4 bases and the J gene end by 7 bases; junction bases not matched to a gene: 10. Germline V CDR1 and CDR2: SGHRS, YFSETQ. CDR3 amino acids: CASSGMPGQGNEAFF. The DNA for the CDR3 is TGCGCCAGCAGCGGAATGCCGGGACAGGGGAATGAAGCTTTCTTT.

The chain links TRBV7-8 to TRBJ2-6, with D maybe TRBD1 (6 bases). This CDR3 comprises 16 residues. Germline V gives CDR1 SGHVS, CDR2 FQNEAQ. Trimming cost V 5 bases and J 0 bases, with 11 bases left between them. As DNA, the CDR3 is TGTGCCAGCAGCGAGACAGGTAGCTCTGGGGCCAACGTCCTGACTTTC. Amino acid sequence: CASSETGSSGANVLTF.

The chain has TRBV5-5 and TRBJ1-3, with D tentatively TRBD1 (6 bases). Trimming took off 5 bases at V and 1 base at J, with 13 bases between the two ends. Germline V gene data show CDR1 as SGHKS and CDR2 as YYEKEE (reference sequence). This CDR3 has 15 residues. This CDR3 reads CASRPGGTSGNTIYF. The DNA of the CDR3 is TGTGCCAGCAGGCCTGGGGGCACGTCTGGAAACACCATATATTTT. The entire variable domain, with the rest obtained from reference TRBV5-5 and TRBJ1-3, is as follows: DAGVTQSPTHLIKTRGQQVTLRCSPISGHKSVSWYQQVLGQGPQFIFQYYEKEERGRGNFPDRFSARQFPNYSSELNVNALLLGDSALYLCASRPGGTSGNTIYFGEGSWLTVV.

Notes on this clone: Compared with germline, one end of the junction differs, possibly owing to a read error. V and J are TRBV7-7 and TRBJ2-1, with 9 nucleotides matching TRBD2. CDR3 size: 15 residues. Germline V gene sequence: CDR1 SSHAT, CDR2 FNYEAQ (reference sequence). Written as DNA, the CDR3 is TGTGCTAGCAGTCCCGGACTAGCGCCTTACAATGAGCAGTTCTTC. Encoded protein: CASSPGLAPYNEQFF.

In DNA form, the CDR3 reads TGTGCCAGCAGCTTAACACTAGCGGACACAGATACGCAGTATTTT. Translation gives CASSLTLADTDTQYF. The rearrangement joins TRBV7-2 to TRBJ2-3; 8 bases are a match to TRBD2. CDR3 length: 15 amino acids. Germline V gene lookup returns CDR1 SGHTA and CDR2 FQGNSA. The junction had 3 bases not matched to a gene; V was cut back by 2 bases and J by 2 bases.